Presented here are 25 T cell receptor beta chains from one specimen sequenced in a study of T cells after posttransplantation cyclophosphamide. Here immunoSEQ multiplex PCR was the method, and the copy in TCRdb shows in-frame clones only, minus some. In total the sample includes approximately 34,000 clones, none of them seen once. Source material: PBMCs. These receptors were taken from a woman between 45 and 65 years old in good health and a related stem cell transplant donor.

This clone was recorded at least ten times. The rearrangement links TRBV2 to TRBJ1-1; D is unclear. Trimming removed 3 bases from V and 4 bases from J, with 18 bases in between. The CDR3 is 16 amino acids. Germline-derived CDR1 and CDR2 are SNHLY and FYNNEI. The CDR3 DNA reads as TGTGCCAGCAGTGAGCTTCGAGTTCGAAGGGCCACTGAAGCTTTCTTT. Translating gives CASSELRVRRATEAFF.

This clone was recorded at least ten times. The rearrangement joins TRBV18 to TRBJ1-3, with TRBD1 identical over 8 bases. There are 17 residues in the CDR3. J gave up 0 bases and V 3 bases, and 7 bases lay outside the gene matches. Germline CDR1 is KGHSH and CDR2 is LQKENI. The CDR3 reads CASSPGRGPLSGNTIYF. CDR3 DNA: TGTGCCAGCTCACCGGGCAGGGGGCCACTCTCTGGAAACACCATATATTTT.

In its sample, this clone was seen many times. This chain links TRBV6-5 with TRBJ1-2, with D possibly being TRBD1 (6 bases). V lost 6 bases, J lost 4 bases, and 18 bases lay in between. The V gene's germline CDR1 is MNHEY and CDR2 SVGAGI. The CDR3 is 15 residues long. The CDR3, as DNA: TGTGCCAGCAGAATCCCCGGGGGGGCTTTCTATGGCTACACCTTC. Encoded protein: CASRIPGGAFYGYTF.

This clone has only a few counts. The chain carries TRBV29-1 and TRBJ1-1, with D perhaps TRBD1 (5 bases). This CDR3 spans 15 amino acids. V lost 3 bases to trimming and J lost 2 bases, with 16 bases between them. Germline loops: CDR1 SQVTM, CDR2 ANQGSEA. CDR3 sequence reads: CSVDSPTGENTEAFF. Here the CDR3 DNA reads TGCAGCGTTGATTCACCGACGGGGGAAAACACTGAAGCTTTCTTT.

This clone was recorded at least ten times. The chain links TRBV4-3 to TRBJ1-2; tentatively, D is TRBD1 (6 bases). This CDR3 has 14 residues. Trimming removed 0 bases at V and 4 bases at J, with 9 bases between. The germline CDR1 and CDR2 sequences are LGHNA and YSLEER. CDR3 nucleotide sequence: TGCGCCAGCAGCCAAGAGCAGGGGAGCTATGGCTACACCTTC. It codes for CASSQEQGSYGYTF.

Many counts were recorded for this clone. The rearrangement uses TRBV5-1 and TRBJ2-1; D possibly corresponds to TRBD1 (6 bases). Trimming pared 8 bases from V and 0 bases from J, leaving 15 bases between. The CDR3 consists of 15 residues. CDR1 and CDR2 from the germline V gene are SGHRS and YFSETQ. DNA of the CDR3: TGCGCCAGTAATCTCATACAGGGCTCCTACAATGAGCAGTTCTTC. Translating it yields CASNLIQGSYNEQFF. Looking up the rest from reference TRBV5-1 and TRBJ2-1 gives the full variable domain: KAGVTQTPRYLIKTRGQQVTLSCSPISGHRSVSWYQQTPGQGLQFLFEYFSETQRNKGNFPGRFSGRQFSNSRSEMNVSTLELGDSALYLCASNLIQGSYNEQFFGPGTRLTVL.

This clone came up many times. The rearrangement links TRBV27 to TRBJ2-3; D is undetermined. CDR3 size: 13 residues. V lost 4 bases, J lost 1 base, and 6 bases lay in between. Germline assignment: CDR1 MNHEY and CDR2 SMNVEV (reference sequence). The chain's CDR3 is CASSYRGTDTQYF. The DNA of the CDR3 is TGTGCCAGCAGTTACCGCGGCACAGATACGCAGTATTTT.

The sample holds many counts of this clone. The chain recombines TRBV27 with TRBJ2-7; 13 bases align to TRBD2. The germline gives CDR1 MNHEY, CDR2 SMNVEV (reference sequence). There are 15 residues in the CDR3. Trimming cost V 6 bases and J 0 bases; bases outside gene matches: 2. CDR3 in amino acids: CASRWTSGSSYEQYF. As DNA, the CDR3 is TGTGCCAGCAGGTGGACTAGCGGGAGCTCCTACGAGCAGTACTTC.

This clone was seen a handful of times. The chain has TRBV5-6 and TRBJ2-1, with a possible D match to TRBD2 (6 bases). Between the trimmed V and J ends, which lost 4 bases and 4 bases, there was a span of 15 bases. The CDR3 totals 15 residues. Germline values: CDR1 SGHDT, CDR2 YYEEEE. In DNA, the CDR3 is TGTGCCAGCAGCGCGGGCGGGACTCATTACAATGAGCAGTTCTTC. Residues: CASSAGGTHYNEQFF.

This clone occurred many times. V usage is TRBV11-2 and J usage is TRBJ2-2, with D tentatively TRBD2 (5 bases). V shed 5 bases and J shed 1 base, with 11 bases lying between them. CDR3 length: 15 amino acids. The V gene's germline CDR1 is SGHAT and CDR2 FQNNGV. CDR3: CASSPGLMNTGELFF. Here the CDR3 DNA reads TGTGCCAGCAGCCCCGGACTTATGAACACCGGGGAGCTGTTTTTT.

In its sample, this clone was seen many times. V usage is TRBV4-1 and J usage is TRBJ1-4; the D gene is possibly TRBD1 (5 bases). V lost 6 bases and J lost 5, with 19 bases in between. CDR1 is MGHRA, CDR2 YSYEKL, per germline. The CDR3 has 16 residues. CDR3 amino acids: CASSPGPARKNEKLFF. The CDR3 DNA reads TGCGCCAGCAGTCCAGGGCCAGCAAGAAAAAATGAAAAACTGTTTTTT.

The J gene is TRBJ2-5, the V gene TRBV19; 8 bases are a match to TRBD1. V lost 8 bases to trimming and J lost 4 bases; unmatched junction nucleotides: 12. The germline V gene encodes CDR1 LNHDA and CDR2 SQIVND (reference sequence). The CDR3 is 15 amino acids. This CDR3 is CASVRGQGPGETQYF. The CDR3 DNA follows: TGTGCCAGTGTCAGGGGGCAGGGCCCGGGAGAGACCCAGTACTTC.

This clone was recorded at least ten times. The chain uses TRBV4-1 and TRBJ2-2, with TRBD1 as a possible D gene (5 bases). With 1 base removed from V and 6 bases from J, the gap between germline ends came to 6 bases. This CDR3 region has 13 residues. Germline V gives CDR1 MGHRA, CDR2 YSYEKL. DNA of the CDR3: TGCGCCAGCAGCCAAGGGGGCCCCGGGGAGCTGTTTTTT. This codes for CASSQGGPGELFF.

In its sample, this clone was seen many times. The gene calls are TRBV4-1 and TRBJ1-1, with a weak D call TRBD1 (6 bases). Germline V gives CDR1 MGHRA, CDR2 YSYEKL. This CDR3 has 15 residues. Trimming stripped 1 base from V and 6 bases from J, with 15 bases between. CDR3 DNA sequence: TGCGCCAGCAGCCAAGTGGGCGGCAGGGGACCTGAAGCTTTCTTT. Residues: CASSQVGGRGPEAFF.

The genes are TRBV5-1 and TRBJ2-5; 9 bases align to TRBD2. The CDR3 extends over 14 amino acids. J lost 4 bases, V lost 6 bases, and 7 bases had no gene match. The germline CDR1 and CDR2 sequences are SGHRS and YFSETQ. Here the CDR3 DNA reads TGCGCCAGCAAGATGACACTAGCGGGAGAGACCCAGTACTTC. This sequence encodes CASKMTLAGETQYF.

Many counts were recorded for this clone. The chain employs TRBV7-9 and TRBJ1-1; 7 bases map to TRBD1. There are 15 residues in the CDR3. In germline, CDR1 is SEHNR, CDR2 FQNEAQ (reference sequence). Trimming at V came to 5 bases and at J to 1 base, leaving 7 bases not matched to a gene. The CDR3 loop reads CASSPQQGSNTEAFF. CDR3 DNA sequence: TGTGCCAGCAGCCCGCAACAGGGGTCGAACACTGAAGCTTTCTTT.

There are many counts of this clone. This chain uses TRBV7-7 with TRBJ2-1, with D uncertain. The CDR3 extends over 15 amino acids. Per germline, CDR1 SSHAT and CDR2 FNYEAQ (reference sequence). V gave up 5 bases and J gave up 0 bases, with 11 bases separating them. The DNA for the CDR3 is TGTGCCAGCAGCCCTACAGCTACCTCCTACAATGAGCAGTTCTTC. Protein product: CASSPTATSYNEQFF.

This clone was detected many times. This sequence joins TRBV7-9 and TRBJ2-7; 7 nucleotides align to TRBD1. CDR1 is SEHNR and CDR2 is FQNEAQ in the germline V gene (reference sequence). The V gene end was trimmed by 5 bases and the J gene end by 0 bases; junction bases not matched to a gene: 4. The CDR3 totals 14 residues. The CDR3 loop reads CASSPGQSSYEQYF. The CDR3 DNA follows: TGTGCCAGCAGCCCGGGACAGAGCTCCTACGAGCAGTACTTC.

This clone was recorded many times. The chain combines TRBV12-3 or TRBV12-4 with TRBJ2-7; weak D call: TRBD1 (6 bases). The CDR3 consists of 14 residues. V gave up 1 base and J gave up 2 bases, with 9 bases separating them. DNA of the CDR3: TGTGCCAGCAGTTTAGGGACAGCACCCTACGAGCAGTACTTC. Translation gives CASSLGTAPYEQYF.

The chain has TRBV20-1 and TRBJ1-2; no firm D call. V shed 0 bases and J shed 7 bases, with 6 bases lying between them. The germline V gene encodes CDR1 DFQATT and CDR2 SNEGSKA (reference sequence). CDR3 length: 11 amino acids. CDR3 residues: CSAREPGGYTF. CDR3 sequence (DNA): TGCAGTGCTAGAGAGCCGGGTGGCTACACCTTC.

This clone appeared a few times. The junction shows a germline mismatch at one end, possibly a read error. The chain employs TRBV4-2 and TRBJ2-7, with TRBD2 matching over 10 bases. Germline V lookup: CDR1 LGHNA, CDR2 YNFKEQ. This CDR3 contains 15 residues. The CDR3 here is CASTQLAGTSYEQYF. CDR3 in DNA: TGTGCCAGCACCCAACTAGCGGGGACCTCCTACGAGCAGTACTTC.

This clone was picked up many times. V and J are TRBV27 and TRBJ1-2; D might be TRBD1 (6 bases). Looked up from germline, CDR1 is MNHEY and CDR2 is SMNVEV (reference sequence). The CDR3 spans 14 residues. V gave up 4 bases and J gave up 9 bases, with 18 bases separating them. CDR3 nucleotides: TGTGCCAGCAGTTATCAGGGGCTGTCTTCAAGCTACACCTTC. Amino acids: CASSYQGLSSSYTF.

This clone was observed at least ten times. The V gene is TRBV7-9, the J gene TRBJ1-4; 7 bases are a match to TRBD1. V was clipped by 7 bases and J by 11 bases; unmatched bases: 13. There are 14 residues in the CDR3. Germline V gives CDR1 SEHNR, CDR2 FQNEAQ (reference sequence). CDR3 in DNA: TGTGCCAGCAACGCCGGGACAGCGTTGGGGAAACTGTTTTTT. It specifies CASNAGTALGKLFF.

This clone was seen ten or more times. The V gene is TRBV19, the J gene TRBJ2-1, with D possibly being TRBD1 (6 bases). V was clipped by 9 bases and J by 15 bases, with 27 bases between them. The germline CDR1 and CDR2 sequences are LNHDA and SQIVND (reference sequence). This CDR3 comprises 14 residues. CDR3 bases: TGTGCCAGCAGGACAGACCTGATTACCCCAATGTGGTTCTTC. Translating it yields CASRTDLITPMWFF.

This clone was seen ten or more times. V is TRBV7-6 and J is TRBJ1-3, with D possibly TRBD1 on 5 matching bases. Germline CDR1 SGHVS, CDR2 FNYEAQ. V was pared by 7 bases and J by 6 bases, with 13 bases between. The CDR3 is made up of 13 amino acids. DNA of the CDR3: TGTGCCAGCACACCAGGGCCCTTAAACACCATATATTTT. Protein: CASTPGPLNTIYF.